This section outlines one TCR beta chain sequence together with its context. Antigen specificity is unknown. Clones were sequenced by immunoSEQ multiplex PCR, and TCRdb holds only the in-frame ones, with some missing. This table has around 70,000 clones, under 85% appearing once. This entry is derived from a study of OX40 agonist ivuxolimab in advanced cancers. Across the whole study: As their treatment, patients were administered ivuxolimab, an agonistic anti-OX40 (CD134) antibody.

Study-level findings and limits: On average, a greater number of expanded clones characterised CD8+ T cells relative to CD4+.

The ends were cut back, 6 bases at V and 3 bases at J, with 14 bases in the middle. This CDR3 region has 14 residues. Germline V gene data show CDR1 as SGHNT and CDR2 as YENEEA. This clonotype originated in an adult with an advanced solid tumor such as melanoma, head and neck, liver or kidney cancer. The starting material was CD4+ or CD8+ T cells sorted from blood, obtained in a trial of the OX40 agonist ivuxolimab. The chain combines TRBV11-3 with TRBJ1-1; TRBD1 is a possible D gene (6 bases). The CDR3 spells CASRDPTGHTEAFF. The CDR3 region has the DNA TGTGCCAGCAGGGACCCGACAGGCCACACTGAAGCTTTCTTT.